The 29 T cell receptor beta chains given below trace back to one sample, sequenced in a study of shared T cell receptors in the human thymus. TCRdb's copy holds only in-frame clones and misses some; the assay was immunoSEQ multiplex PCR. The top ten hold roughly 0.021% of the sample, which has about 380,000 clones, more than 85% seen once. Sequenced: thymocytes. Receptors originate from a human donor.

This clone appeared once. J is TRBJ2-5 and V is TRBV4-1; 7 positions match TRBD1. The CDR3 length is 16 residues. The junction had 11 bases not matched to a gene; V was cut back by 2 bases and J by 5 bases. Germline V CDR1 and CDR2: MGHRA, YSYEKL. This CDR3 reads CASSQPRTGWQETQYF. In DNA form, the CDR3 reads TGCGCCAGCAGCCAACCCCGGACAGGTTGGCAGGAGACCCAGTACTTC.

The V call is TRBV4-1, the J call TRBJ2-4, with 10 nucleotides matching TRBD1. There are 15 residues in the CDR3. The V segment lost 0 bases and the J segment 6 bases; nucleotides outside the gene matches: 2. Germline CDR1 is MGHRA and CDR2 is YSYEKL. CDR3 nucleotide sequence: TGCGCCAGCAGCCAAGAAAGGACAGGGGGAAACATTCAGTACTTC. It translates to CASSQERTGGNIQYF.

This chain joins TRBV29-1 and TRBJ2-1, with D perhaps matching TRBD1 or TRBD2 (5 bases each). V was cut by 5 bases and J by 6 bases, with 14 bases left in between. The CDR3 covers 13 residues. CDR1 is SQVTM and CDR2 is ANQGSEA in the germline V gene. CDR3 region: CSVIWAGTNEQFF. The CDR3, as DNA: TGCAGCGTTATATGGGCCGGGACCAATGAGCAGTTCTTC.

This clone occurred once. The chain carries TRBV6-4 and TRBJ2-3; D ambiguous. The CDR3 covers 15 residues. Trimming pared 5 bases from V and 4 bases from J, leaving 16 bases between. Germline CDR1 MRHNA, CDR2 SNTAGT. The CDR3 coding sequence is TGTGCCAGCAGTCTCACCGGGTCCTACGCAGATACGCAGTATTTT. Its translation is CASSLTGSYADTQYF.

This clone has more than one count but fewer than ten. The rearrangement joins TRBV28 to TRBJ2-2; tentatively, D is TRBD2 (6 bases). V lost 6 bases and J 9 bases, leaving 23 bases between the germline ends. The length of the CDR3 is 16 residues. Germline V lookup: CDR1 MDHEN, CDR2 SYDVKM. The CDR3 spells CASRTHKGRGIWELFF. In DNA, the CDR3 is TGTGCCAGCAGAACCCACAAGGGGCGGGGTATATGGGAGCTGTTTTTT.

V is TRBV11-3 and J is TRBJ2-7; 8 bases align to TRBD2. Germline lookup yields CDR1 SGHNT and CDR2 YENEEA. The CDR3 consists of 15 residues. Germline trimming cut 1 base from V and 6 bases from J; bases unmatched to any gene: 8. The CDR3 here is CASSLGREAIPEQYF. The CDR3 DNA is TGTGCCAGCAGCTTAGGGCGGGAGGCGATCCCCGAGCAGTACTTC.

This clone was counted a single time. The rearrangement links TRBV27 to TRBJ2-3; possible D gene TRBD2, 5 bases. Germline assignment: CDR1 MNHEY and CDR2 SMNVEV (reference sequence). CDR3 length: 16 amino acids. V gave up 5 bases and J gave up 0 bases, with 15 bases separating them. The CDR3 DNA reads TGTGCCAGCAGTCCCGCGGGTACTTGTAGCACAGATACGCAGTATTTT. Amino acids: CASSPAGTCSTDTQYF.

The genes are TRBV9 and TRBJ2-7, with D perhaps matching TRBD1 or TRBD2 (6 bases each). This CDR3 region has 16 residues. V gave up 4 bases and J gave up 2 bases, with 19 bases separating them. From germline, CDR1 is SGDLS and CDR2 YYNGEE. The CDR3 region is CASSLGGGGRAYEQYF. The CDR3 region has the DNA TGTGCCAGCAGCCTCGGTGGAGGGGGAAGGGCCTACGAGCAGTACTTC.

V is TRBV6-6 and J is TRBJ2-7, with a possible D match to TRBD2 (6 bases). The germline V gene encodes CDR1 MNHNY and CDR2 SVGAGI (reference sequence). Trimming stripped 9 bases from V and 2 bases from J, with 14 bases between. The CDR3 is 13 amino acids. CDR3 nucleotides: TGTGCCAGTCGGGAGAGGGGTGCCTACGAGCAGTACTTC. It codes for CASRERGAYEQYF.

The chain couples TRBV7-2 to TRBJ2-1; TRBD2 aligns across 11 bases. Germline V CDR1 and CDR2: SGHTA, FQGNSA. CDR3 length equals 16 residues. Losses at the gene ends were 5 bases for V and 3 bases for J; bases not matched to a gene: 6. The CDR3 spells CASSLTSGSFYNEQFF. CDR3 in DNA: TGTGCCAGCAGCCTCACTAGCGGGAGTTTCTACAATGAGCAGTTCTTC.

The J gene is TRBJ2-1, the V gene TRBV11-2; 12 nucleotides line up with TRBD2. The CDR3 is 15 amino acids. The germline V gene has CDR1 SGHAT and CDR2 FQNNGV. The V gene end was trimmed by 5 bases and the J gene end by 5 bases; junction bases not matched to a gene: 4. As DNA, the CDR3 is TGTGCCAGCAGCCTGACTAGCGGGAGCAACAATGAGCAGTTCTTC. This sequence encodes CASSLTSGSNNEQFF.

The chain has TRBV27 and TRBJ2-6; no definite D call. Trimming removed 5 bases from V and 1 base from J, with 12 bases in between. The germline CDR1 and CDR2 sequences are MNHEY and SMNVEV (reference sequence). CDR3 length: 16 amino acids. The CDR3 sequence: CASSRPPGSGANVLTF. The CDR3 DNA reads as TGTGCCAGCAGTCGGCCCCCGGGTTCTGGGGCCAACGTCCTGACTTTC.

The chain is built from TRBV28 and TRBJ1-5; the D gene is possibly TRBD1 (5 bases). The CDR3 extends over 16 amino acids. Trimming shortened V by 2 bases and J by 1 base, and 12 bases separated the two germline ends. Germline V gene sequence: CDR1 MDHEN, CDR2 SYDVKM. For the CDR3, the DNA is TGTGCCAGCAGTTTAAGGCAGGGTTTAAGCAATCAGCCCCAGCATTTT. Encoded protein: CASSLRQGLSNQPQHF.

This chain connects TRBV5-1 to TRBJ2-2; D perhaps matches TRBD1 (6 bases). V was cut by 4 bases and J by 4 bases, with 14 bases left in between. CDR1 and CDR2 (germline): SGHRS, YFSETQ. The CDR3 loop spans 15 amino acids. The CDR3: CASSSDRLPTGELFF. The CDR3 nucleotides are TGCGCCAGCAGCAGCGACAGGTTACCCACCGGGGAGCTGTTTTTT.

The J gene is TRBJ1-1, the V gene TRBV10-3, with TRBD1 identical over 7 bases. Germline CDR1 and CDR2: ENHRY and SYGVKD. Trimming at V came to 3 bases and at J to 5 bases, leaving 9 bases not matched to a gene. The length of the CDR3 is 15 residues. The CDR3 DNA follows: TGTGCCATCAGTGACCCCACCGCAGGGGGGACTGAAGCTTTCTTT. This gives the protein CAISDPTAGGTEAFF.

V is TRBV13 and J is TRBJ2-7; D could derive from TRBD1 or TRBD2 (5 bases each). The V end lost 5 bases, the J end lost 1 base, and 15 bases lay between the germline ends. The germline CDR1 and CDR2 sequences are PRHDT and FYEKMQ (reference sequence). The CDR3 is 15 residues long. The CDR3 sequence: CASSLRDPTSYEQYF. The CDR3 coding sequence is TGTGCCAGCAGCCTCAGGGACCCAACGTCCTACGAGCAGTACTTC.

This clone was detected only once. This sequence joins TRBV7-8 and TRBJ2-1; no clear D gene. This CDR3 comprises 14 residues. Trimming left V 1 base short and J 1 base short, with 5 bases between. Germline assignment: CDR1 SGHVS and CDR2 FQNEAQ. The CDR3 DNA follows: TGTGCCAGCAGCTTAGGGAGTTCCTACAATGAGCAGTTCTTC. Its protein product is CASSLGSSYNEQFF.

This chain connects TRBV14 to TRBJ2-1; possibly TRBD2 for D (5 bases). Trimming took off 0 bases at V and 4 bases at J, with 16 bases between the two ends. Germline-derived CDR1 and CDR2 are SGHDN and FVKESK. The CDR3 extends over 17 amino acids. The chain's CDR3 is CASSQDLRAAAYNEQFF. DNA of the CDR3: TGTGCCAGCAGCCAAGATCTACGGGCAGCGGCGTACAATGAGCAGTTCTTC.

The chain couples TRBV4-1 to TRBJ2-7; 7 nucleotides agree with TRBD1. J gave up 0 bases and V 4 bases, and 6 bases lay outside the gene matches. Germline assignment: CDR1 MGHRA and CDR2 YSYEKL. This CDR3 comprises 15 residues. CDR3 in amino acids: CASSRNRGLSYEQYF. Written as DNA, the CDR3 is TGCGCCAGCAGCCGTAACAGGGGTCTCTCCTACGAGCAGTACTTC.

This sequence joins TRBV2 and TRBJ2-7; the D call may be TRBD1 or TRBD2 (6 bases each). The CDR3 length is 14 residues. Germline loops: CDR1 SNHLY, CDR2 FYNNEI. V lost 4 bases and J 3 bases, leaving 13 bases between the germline ends. CDR3 nucleotide sequence: TGTGCCAGCAGTGGTGCGGGACAAATCTACGAGCAGTACTTC. It encodes CASSGAGQIYEQYF.

In its sample, this clone was seen once. V is TRBV6-5 and J is TRBJ1-2; 11 bases match TRBD1. V gave up 5 bases and J gave up 5 bases; unmatched junction bases: 7. CDR3 size: 15 residues. Germline V gives CDR1 MNHEY, CDR2 SVGAGI. The CDR3 here is CASSPGTGGPYGYTF. The CDR3 DNA reads TGTGCCAGCAGTCCAGGGACAGGGGGACCTTATGGCTACACCTTC.

The rearrangement uses TRBV7-3 and TRBJ2-3; D uncertain. This CDR3 is built from 12 residues. The V end lost 5 bases, the J end lost 6 bases, and 9 bases lay between the germline ends. The germline gives CDR1 SGHTA, CDR2 FQGTGA. The CDR3 DNA reads as TGTGCCAGCAGCGCCTCCTCGGATACGCAGTATTTT. Translating gives CASSASSDTQYF.

V gene TRBV4-3 combines with J gene TRBJ1-1, with D maybe TRBD1 (6 bases). The CDR3 is 14 amino acids. Germline CDR1 reads LGHNA; CDR2 reads YSLEER. V lost 0 bases, J lost 1 base, and 6 bases lay in between. CDR3 nucleotide sequence: TGCGCCAGCAGCCAAGAAGGGGGGAACACTGAAGCTTTCTTT. It codes for CASSQEGGNTEAFF.

The V call is TRBV29-1, the J call TRBJ1-1, with no clear D. CDR3 length: 18 residues. Trimming pared 3 bases from V and 5 bases from J, leaving 28 bases between. Germline V lookup: CDR1 SQVTM, CDR2 ANQGSEA. The CDR3 reads CSVDSPYRAPRRMTEAFF. CDR3 DNA sequence: TGCAGCGTTGATTCTCCTTACCGGGCCCCACGCCGGATGACTGAAGCTTTCTTT.

This sequence joins TRBV28 and TRBJ2-7, with 10 bases matching TRBD1. CDR1 and CDR2 from the germline V gene are MDHEN and SYDVKM. The length of the CDR3 is 15 residues. The ends lost 6 bases at V and 1 base at J; junction bases unmatched: 6. CDR3 amino acids: CASSTPGQGSYEQYF. CDR3 in DNA: TGTGCCAGCAGCACGCCGGGACAGGGGTCCTACGAGCAGTACTTC.

This chain joins TRBV5-6 and TRBJ1-1, with a possible D match to TRBD1 (6 bases). Trimming shortened V by 4 bases and J by 4 bases, and 20 bases separated the two germline ends. The length of the CDR3 is 16 residues. The germline V gene encodes CDR1 SGHDT and CDR2 YYEEEE. CDR3 amino acids: CASSLTLDRLLTEAFF. Written as DNA, the CDR3 is TGTGCCAGCAGCCTCACCTTAGACAGGCTGCTCACTGAAGCTTTCTTT.

Here the CDR3 reads CASSPPRSGANVLTF. As DNA, the CDR3 is TGTGCCAGCAGTCCCCCCCGATCTGGGGCCAACGTCCTGACTTTC. The chain has TRBV27 and TRBJ2-6; D is unclear. Germline V gene lookup returns CDR1 MNHEY and CDR2 SMNVEV (reference sequence). The CDR3 totals 15 residues. V lost 5 bases and J 1 base, leaving 9 bases between the germline ends. The full variable domain, its missing parts supplied by reference TRBV27 and TRBJ2-6, is EAQVTQNPRYLITVTGKKLTVTCSQNMNHEYMSWYRQDPGLGLRQIYYSMNVEVTDKGDVPEGYKVSRKEKRNFPLILESPSPNQTSLYFCASSPPRSGANVLTFGAGSRLTVL.

The rearrangement links TRBV28 to TRBJ2-6; D gene ambiguous. V was clipped by 3 bases and J by 0 bases, with 15 bases between them. Germline V lookup: CDR1 MDHEN, CDR2 SYDVKM. The CDR3 totals 18 residues. The CDR3 sequence is CASSFPGPLSSGANVLTF. The CDR3 DNA reads TGTGCCAGCAGTTTTCCCGGGCCGCTTTCCTCTGGGGCCAACGTCCTGACTTTC. The full variable domain, with the rest looked up from reference TRBV28 and TRBJ2-6, is DVKVTQSSRYLVKRTGEKVFLECVQDMDHENMFWYRQDPGLGLRLIYFSYDVKMKEKGDIPEGYSVSREKKERFSLILESASTNQTSMYLCASSFPGPLSSGANVLTFGAGSRLTVL.

Comments on this clone: The same CDR3 can be traced to other DNA sequences in this sample. The V call is TRBV7-2, the J call TRBJ2-2; 15 bases agree with TRBD2. Germline assignment: CDR1 SGHTA and CDR2 FQGNSA. V gave up 5 bases and J gave up 5 bases; unmatched junction bases: 3. CDR3 length: 16 residues. CDR3 sequence reads: CASSLGTSGRTGELFF. DNA for the CDR3: TGTGCCAGCAGCCTAGGGACTAGCGGGAGGACCGGGGAGCTGTTTTTT.